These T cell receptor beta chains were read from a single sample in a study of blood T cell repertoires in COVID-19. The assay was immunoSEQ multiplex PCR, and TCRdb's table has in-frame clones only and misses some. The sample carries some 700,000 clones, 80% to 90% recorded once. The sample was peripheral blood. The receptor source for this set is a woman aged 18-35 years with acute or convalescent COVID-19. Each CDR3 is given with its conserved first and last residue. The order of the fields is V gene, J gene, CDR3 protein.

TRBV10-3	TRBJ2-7	CAISESRVYEQYF
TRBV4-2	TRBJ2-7	CASSPGTELLGQYF
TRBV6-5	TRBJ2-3	CASGTTDTQYF
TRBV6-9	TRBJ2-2	CASSYPGQDYTGELFF
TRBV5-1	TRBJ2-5	CASSLFPEETQYF
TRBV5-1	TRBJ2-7	CASSLGDRVSYEQYF
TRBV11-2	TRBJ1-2	CASSLITGFNYGYTF
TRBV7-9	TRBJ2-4	CASSFLDSGNIQYF
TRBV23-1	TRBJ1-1	CASSQSRQGLEAFF
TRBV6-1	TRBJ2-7	CASSDQWDPGTKDF
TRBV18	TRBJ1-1	CASSPSGGWTEAFF
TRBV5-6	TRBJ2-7	CASSLALGQSSYEQYF
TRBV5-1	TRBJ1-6	CASSLDGNSPLHF
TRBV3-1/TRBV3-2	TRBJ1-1	CASSQPGVSAEAFF
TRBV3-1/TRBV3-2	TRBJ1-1	CASSHRDRGDTEAFF
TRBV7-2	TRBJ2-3	CASSLNGGALVSPDTQYF
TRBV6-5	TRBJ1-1	CASTTQGRTEAFF
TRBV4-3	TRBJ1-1	CASSGAWGPEAFF
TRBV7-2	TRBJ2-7	CASSTQAGETEQYF
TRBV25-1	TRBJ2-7	CASSELRGQGYEQYF
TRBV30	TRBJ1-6	CAWAGRLESPLHF
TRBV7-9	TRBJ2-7	CASSVDRGYYEQYF
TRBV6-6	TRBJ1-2	CATADRTNYGYTF
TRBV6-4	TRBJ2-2	CASREPRFQGNANTGELFF
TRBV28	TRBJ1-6	CASSLGQGFYNSPLHF
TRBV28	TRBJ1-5	CASSLGDRDNQPQHF
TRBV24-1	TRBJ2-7	CATSQTGTEQYF
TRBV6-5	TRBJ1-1	CASSYGIGTGNTEAFF
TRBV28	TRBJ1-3	CASTTGSFSGNTIYF
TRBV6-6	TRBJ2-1	CASSFSPEGANNEQFF
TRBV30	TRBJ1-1	CAWRERGMNTEAFF
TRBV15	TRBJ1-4	CATSREDRGNEKLFF
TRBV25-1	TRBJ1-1	CASSEWDSNTEAFF
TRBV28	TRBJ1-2	CASSSDRTYGYTF
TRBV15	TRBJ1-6	CATSRGTGGSPLHF
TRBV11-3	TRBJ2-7	CASSPTAGASGEQYF
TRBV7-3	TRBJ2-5	CASSPTGGEETQYF
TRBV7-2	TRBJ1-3	CASSLVWPGNTIYF
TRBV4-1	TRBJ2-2	CASSQGRATGELFF
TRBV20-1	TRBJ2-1	CSAREEREQFF
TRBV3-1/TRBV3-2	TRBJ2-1	CASSPGTGVFSEQFF
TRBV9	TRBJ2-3	CASSVTGGFTDTQYF